This record concerns one TCR beta chain sequence. This clone was found a few times. The target of this receptor is not known. Base-call qualities are not available, and no considerably larger clone is one nucleotide away. The entry originates in a study of beta chain features in type 1 diabetes (dated by TCRdb to the late 2010s). With respect to the entire study: No differences in mean age, gender distribution, total cell number or subset yield were found between patients and healthy donors. Across all samples, approximately 100 million sorted cells were examined, and cell number per subset correlated strongly with RNA yield. The study compared the TCRB repertoires of sorted circulating CD4+ T cell subsets in recently diagnosed type 1 diabetes patients with those in matched healthy donors. Naive and central memory subsets were obtained from all 30 or so donors, but regulatory and stem cell-like memory subsets were isolated from only 8 patients and roughly eight healthy donors.

Via the germline V gene, CDR1 is SGHRS and CDR2 YFSETQ. The CDR3 starts with the cysteine, ends with the phenylalanine, and has 13 residues. CDR3 DNA only is kept here, 39 bases in frame from base 1. The junction shows trimming of 2 bases on V and 3 bases on J, plus 8 bases between the germline ends. All of the isolated RNA was reverse transcribed with the High Capacity cDNA Reverse Transcription Kit, so expressed TCRB transcripts were sequenced. Deep immunoSEQ sequencing was applied to naive, central memory and regulatory T cell samples, giving an average of around 3.4 million total reads per sample. After sorted cells were lysed in RLT buffer, RNA was extracted with DNase-treated RNeasy Micro or Mini kits, with the choice depending on cell number. Each cell subset was processed separately to prevent cross-contamination, with patient and healthy donor samples processed together. Using the immunoSEQ multiplex PCR, TCRB sequences were amplified from cDNA into 87-bp fragments spanning the CDR3 region. The amplicons were sequenced using the Illumina HiSeq platform. The paper's processing steps were these. Synthetic template baselines were used to correct PCR bias computationally, reads within Hamming distance 2 were collapsed, and singletons that could not be merged were discarded. Reads were aligned against IMGT to assign V, D and J genes, CDR3 length and insertions or deletions at six rearrangement sites. Within each subset, clonotype counts were normalized to sorted cell number, after which true diversity and Gini coefficients were computed with the tcR R package. The overlap coefficient, calculated on TCRB nucleotide sequences, was used to measure repertoire sharing. TCRdb's version of the immuneACCESS table is confined to in-frame rearrangements and falls short of the full clone set. An unresolved V gene accounts for under half of the shortfall where checked; the remainder is of unknown origin. V and J calls plus clone size are reproduced from that table; the DNA served to infer D and trimming. The sample table lists about 41,000 clones, around 63% of them with a count of one. Of the sample, around 1.7% is held by the ten largest clones.

Each donor gave one peripheral blood draw, averaging approximately 120 mL, which was collected into heparinised tubes. A BD FACSAria II and a panel including CD45RO, CCR7, CD25, CD127, CD95 and CD27 were used to sort naive, central memory, regulatory and stem cell-like memory CD4+ T cells. Purity was above 95% for every sorted population. PBMCs were separated immediately by Lymphoprep density gradient centrifugation and were stained directly, without being cultured. So that batch effects would be minimized, each experiment stained and sorted samples in pairs, pairing one healthy donor with one patient. The investigation overall reported the following: PCR might favor shorter templates, but patient and control samples were amplified and corrected together, so any skew would affect both groups equally. Type 1 diabetes patients showed a moderate but significant shortening of TCRB CDR3 length in all four CD4+ subsets. Because small numbers of individuals were included in the HLA sub-analyses, any influence of HLA type on TCRB rearrangement was left unresolved. Naive, central memory and regulatory TCRB repertoires appeared to be more alike among patients than among healthy donors. Fewer insertions and more nucleotide deletions at VDJ recombination sites were observed in patients with type 1 diabetes, implying thymic rearrangement abnormalities. Because cDNA was sequenced instead of genomic DNA, activated cells with high expression could be over-represented, although the groups did not differ in activation or CD3 levels.

This clonotype was sampled from a man aged 25 to 40 with type 1 diabetes. Some clones in this sample may be carry-over from other donors' samples. The chain employs TRBV5-1 and TRBJ1-2; the best D guess is TRBD1, with 6 bases matching. Sequencing used Tregs from blood. Reading the label with the study, this specimen's cell subset or site is: regulatory CD4+ T cells. This receptor carries the CDR3 CASSLTGYYGYTF. The sequence in DNA is TGCGCCAGCAGCTTAACAGGGTACTATGGCTACACCTTC.